This T cell receptor (beta chain) derives from a study of blood T cells in healthy people across ages. V was trimmed by 7 bases and J by 8 bases, leaving 14 bases between them. Looked up from germline, CDR1 is LNHDA and CDR2 is SQIVND (reference sequence). This CDR3 contains 13 residues. Combining a sample-barcoded 5' primer with a J-beta primer mix, a second PCR ran for roughly 7 to 12 cycles. From the 5' RACE reads, TCRdb called clonotypes with MiXCR, one entry per CDR3 protein. The data show fewer than 800,000 distinct CDR3 sequences, 32% seen once. The source of this sequence is a woman of 80 years or more in good health. The rearrangement joins TRBV19 to TRBJ1-4; D ambiguous. Sequencing used blood. The CDR3, as DNA: TGTGCCAGTACCAGGACGGTAGGGGAAAAACTGTTTTTT. This encodes CASTRTVGEKLFF.